The text below deals with one T cell receptor beta chain. This record belongs to a study of blood T cell repertoires in COVID-19. The CDR3 runs to 15 residues. Germline V lookup: CDR1 SNHLY, CDR2 FYNNEI. Trimming shortened V by 3 bases and J by 7 bases, and 19 bases separated the two germline ends. Sequencing was performed with immunoSEQ multiplex PCR; in TCRdb, only in-frame clones are kept and a portion is missing. The sample records some 170,000 clones, 84% being singletons. The V and J genes are TRBV2 and TRBJ2-7; perhaps TRBD2 as D (6 bases). Sequencing was carried out using PBMCs or T cells enriched from blood (not recorded which). The TCR comes from a middle-aged man who had recovered from COVID-19. Here the CDR3 reads CASSELSGLPTEQYF. In DNA, the CDR3 is TGTGCCAGCAGTGAGTTATCGGGACTTCCCACGGAGCAGTACTTC.